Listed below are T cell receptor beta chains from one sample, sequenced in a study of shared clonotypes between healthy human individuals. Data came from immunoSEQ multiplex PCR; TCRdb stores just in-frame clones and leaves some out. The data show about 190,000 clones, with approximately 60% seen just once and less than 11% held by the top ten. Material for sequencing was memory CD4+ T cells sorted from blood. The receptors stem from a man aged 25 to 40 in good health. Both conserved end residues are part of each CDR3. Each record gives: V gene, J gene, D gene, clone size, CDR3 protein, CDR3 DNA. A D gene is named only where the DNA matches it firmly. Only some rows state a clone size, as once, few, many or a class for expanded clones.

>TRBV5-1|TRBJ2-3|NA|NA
CASSREAQSTDTQYF
TGCGCCAGCAGCCGAGAAGCCCAGAGCACAGATACGCAGTATTTT
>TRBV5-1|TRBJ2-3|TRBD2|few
CASSTGTSGFTSTDTQYF
TGCGCCAGCAGCACCGGGACTAGCGGGTTTACTAGCACAGATACGCAGTATTTT
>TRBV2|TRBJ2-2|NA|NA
CASRSMGTGELFF
TGTGCCAGCAGGAGCATGGGCACCGGGGAGCTGTTTTTT
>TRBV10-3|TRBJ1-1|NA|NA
CAISGLELGIMNTEAFF
TGTGCCATCAGCGGGCTGGAACTTGGGATCATGAACACTGAAGCTTTCTTT
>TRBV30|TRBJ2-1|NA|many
CAWRSGDYNEQFF
TGTGCCTGGAGAAGTGGCGATTACAATGAGCAGTTCTTC
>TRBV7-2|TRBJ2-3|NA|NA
CASSFGLLPLDTQYF
TGTGCCAGCAGCTTCGGACTCCTACCACTGGATACGCAGTATTTT
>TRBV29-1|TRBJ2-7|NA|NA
CSVGQNEQYF
TGCAGCGTTGGGCAGAACGAGCAGTACTTC
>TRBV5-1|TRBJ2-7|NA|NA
CASSRDAVPYEQYF
TGCGCCAGCAGCCGTGACGCAGTCCCCTACGAGCAGTACTTC
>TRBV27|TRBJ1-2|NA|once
CASRVGLNYGYTF
TGTGCCAGCAGAGTGGGACTTAACTATGGCTACACCTTC
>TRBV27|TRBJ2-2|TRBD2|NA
CASSLKAGGETGELFF
TGTGCCAGCAGTCTAAAAGCGGGAGGGGAAACCGGGGAGCTGTTTTTT
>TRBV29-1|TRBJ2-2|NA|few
CSVGDTGELFF
TGCAGCGTGGGGGACACCGGGGAGCTGTTTTTT
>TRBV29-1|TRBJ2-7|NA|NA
CSVAVGGLYEQYF
TGCAGCGTTGCTGTCGGGGGTCTCTACGAGCAGTACTTC
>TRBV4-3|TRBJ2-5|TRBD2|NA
CASSQDLSSGRAETQYF
TGCGCCAGCAGCCAAGACTTGTCTAGCGGGAGGGCAGAGACCCAGTACTTC
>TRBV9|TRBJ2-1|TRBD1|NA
CASSVGPTGVYNEQFF
TGTGCCAGCAGCGTAGGTCCGACAGGGGTCTACAATGAGCAGTTCTTC
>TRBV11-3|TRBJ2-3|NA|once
CASSLGQGSTDTQYF
TGTGCCAGCAGCTTAGGCCAGGGTAGCACAGATACGCAGTATTTT
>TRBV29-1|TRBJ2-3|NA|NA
CSAYGRSTDTQYF
TGCAGCGCCTATGGTAGGAGCACAGATACGCAGTATTTT
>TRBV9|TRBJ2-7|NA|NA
CASGPWGTSYEQYF
TGTGCCAGCGGTCCATGGGGGACTTCCTACGAGCAGTACTTC
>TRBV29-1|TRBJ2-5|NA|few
CSVLRGVGETQYF
TGCAGCGTTTTAAGGGGAGTGGGAGAGACCCAGTACTTC
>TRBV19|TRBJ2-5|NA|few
CASSSTASQETQYF
TGTGCCAGTAGCTCGACAGCGAGCCAAGAGACCCAGTACTTC
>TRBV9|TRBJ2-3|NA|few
CASSVATKTSTDTQYF
TGTGCCAGCAGCGTAGCTACAAAGACTAGCACAGATACGCAGTATTTT
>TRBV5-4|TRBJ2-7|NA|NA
CASSLMGGSYEQYF
TGTGCCAGCAGCTTGATGGGAGGATCCTACGAGCAGTACTTC
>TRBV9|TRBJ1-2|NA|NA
CASRRDTASGGYTF
TGTGCCAGCAGACGGGACACTGCCTCGGGTGGCTACACCTTC
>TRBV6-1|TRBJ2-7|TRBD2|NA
CASSEAGILAGYSYEQYF
TGTGCCAGCAGTGAAGCAGGAATACTAGCGGGGTACTCCTACGAGCAGTACTTC
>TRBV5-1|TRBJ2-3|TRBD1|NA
CASRPGQPSDTQYF
TGCGCCAGCAGACCGGGACAGCCCTCGGATACGCAGTATTTT
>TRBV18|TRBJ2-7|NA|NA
CASSPNLSGLYEQYF
TGTGCCAGCTCCCCGAACCTTAGCGGACTATACGAGCAGTACTTC
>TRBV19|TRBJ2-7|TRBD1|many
CASSIGTGNSYEQYF
TGTGCCAGTAGTATCGGGACAGGGAATTCCTACGAGCAGTACTTC